This T cell receptor beta chain comes out of a study of cytomegalovirus exposure and HLA in healthy donors. Study-wide background: Earlier work reported 117 million unique TCR beta sequences from 170 million or so T cells. HLA-typed donors were the source of about 90 million unique TCRs held in an early data release.

A multiplex PCR was run with 60 Vbeta primers and 13 Jbeta primers. Using immunoSEQ multiplex PCR, the repertoire was profiled, and TCRdb retains in-frame clones only, with some absent. Its table records approximately 120,000 clones. The material sequenced was PBMCs. The clonotype originates from a man between 35 and 55 years old in good health and CMV-seronegative.

The chain's CDR3 is CASSPSSGTGELFF. The CDR3 DNA is TGCGCCAGCAGCCCCAGTAGCGGGACCGGGGAGCTGTTTTTT. The V call is TRBV5-1, the J call TRBJ2-2; TRBD2 aligns across 7 bases. Germline V CDR1 and CDR2: SGHRS, YFSETQ. CDR3 size: 14 residues. V lost 4 bases to trimming and J lost 5 bases; unmatched junction nucleotides: 5.